What follows are 32 T cell receptor beta chains derived from one specimen sequenced in a study of shared clonotypes between healthy human individuals. The method was immunoSEQ multiplex PCR; TCRdb's version includes in-frame clones alone and lacks a portion of them. The repertoire holds some 2,400,000 clones, with 95% as singletons. Specimen: naive CD4+ T cells sorted from blood. Regarding subset: CD45RA+ positively selected. The receptors stem from a man aged 18-30 years in good health.

This sequence joins TRBV28 and TRBJ1-2, with TRBD1 matching over 7 bases. J gave up 3 bases and V 10 bases, and 5 bases lay outside the gene matches. This CDR3 has 12 residues. The germline V gene encodes CDR1 MDHEN and CDR2 SYDVKM. The CDR3 spells CATDRDDYGYTF. The CDR3 DNA reads TGTGCCACCGACAGGGACGACTATGGCTACACCTTC.

The chain employs TRBV7-3 and TRBJ1-1; no reliable D call. Trimming cost V 0 bases and J 6 bases, with 11 bases left between them. Germline V gives CDR1 SGHTA, CDR2 FQGTGA. This CDR3 has 14 residues. This CDR3 reads CASSLTGSESEAFF. CDR3 nucleotides: TGTGCCAGCAGCTTAACGGGAAGTGAGTCTGAAGCTTTCTTT. Using reference TRBV7-3 and TRBJ1-1 for the parts outside the CDR3, the full variable domain is GAGVSQTPSNKVTEKGKYVELRCDPISGHTALYWYRQSLGQGPEFLIYFQGTGAADDSGLPNDRFFAVRPEGSVSTLKIQRTERGDSAVYLCASSLTGSESEAFFGQGTRLTVV.

Concerning this clone: The identical CDR3 is also encoded by other nucleotide sequences in the sample. Here the CDR3 DNA reads TGTGCCAGCAGTTCACCCGGCGGTGGTGGCTACACCTTC. It translates to CASSSPGGGGYTF. This sequence joins TRBV6-5 and TRBJ1-2; the D is unclear. Germline V CDR1 and CDR2: MNHEY, SVGAGI. The CDR3 is made up of 13 amino acids. The V gene lost 4 bases and the J gene lost 7 bases, with 13 bases spanning the gap.

This rearrangement joins TRBV28 to TRBJ1-1; unclear D gene. Germline CDR1 is MDHEN and CDR2 is SYDVKM. This CDR3 has 17 residues. V was cut by 7 bases and J by 2 bases, with 23 bases left in between. CDR3 sequence: CASTLSNVIDSNTEAFF. As DNA, the CDR3 is TGTGCCAGCACCTTAAGTAATGTTATTGATTCTAACACTGAAGCTTTCTTT.

This chain joins TRBV6-1 and TRBJ2-7, with 7 bases lining up with TRBD2. The CDR3 is made up of 15 amino acids. Germline V gene lookup returns CDR1 MNHNS and CDR2 SASEGT. V trimming: 5 bases; J trimming: 6 bases; junction bases outside the gene matches: 13. CDR3 protein: CASSSAGLVELEQYF. In DNA form, the CDR3 reads TGTGCCAGCAGTTCAGCGGGACTGGTGGAGCTCGAGCAGTACTTC.

This sequence joins TRBV27 and TRBJ1-2; D remains ambiguous. V shed 6 bases and J shed 4 bases, with 12 bases lying between them. From germline, CDR1 is MNHEY and CDR2 SMNVEV (reference sequence). The CDR3 covers 13 residues. CDR3 bases: TGTGCCAGCAGCATAGCCTCAGCCTATGGCTACACCTTC. It translates to CASSIASAYGYTF.

This chain connects TRBV7-2 to TRBJ1-1; 7 bases fit TRBD1. The J segment lost 4 bases and the V segment lost 6 bases, leaving 8 bases of the junction unmatched. The CDR3 consists of 14 residues. Looked up from germline, CDR1 is SGHTA and CDR2 is FQGNSA. CDR3 sequence: CASRQGPGSTEAFF. The CDR3 coding sequence is TGTGCCAGCAGACAGGGGCCGGGGAGCACTGAAGCTTTCTTT.

The chain recombines TRBV28 with TRBJ1-2; 7 bases match TRBD1. V shed 9 bases and J 0 bases; nucleotides not matched to a gene: 13. The CDR3 totals 16 residues. Germline V gives CDR1 MDHEN, CDR2 SYDVKM. The CDR3 DNA reads as TGTGCCAGTTCGGAGCCCACAGGGGTCGCTAACTATGGCTACACCTTC. Translating gives CASSEPTGVANYGYTF.

The V and J genes are TRBV5-1 and TRBJ1-1; D might be TRBD1 (6 bases). This CDR3 is 11 amino acids long. The germline CDR1 and CDR2 sequences are SGHRS and YFSETQ. Trimming left V 4 bases short and J 11 bases short, with 12 bases between. CDR3 sequence (DNA): TGCGCCAGCAGCCTCGGACAGATGGCTTTCTTT. As protein: CASSLGQMAFF.

The V and J genes are TRBV12-5 and TRBJ2-5; D is ambiguous. Germline V lookup: CDR1 LGHNT, CDR2 FRNRAP. Between the trimmed V and J ends, which lost 1 base and 2 bases, there was a span of 8 bases. This CDR3 spans 14 amino acids. CDR3 sequence (DNA): TGTGCTAGTGGTTTGGGGCCGAGTCAAGAGACCCAGTACTTC. Its protein product is CASGLGPSQETQYF. Using reference TRBV12-5 and TRBJ2-5 for the parts outside the CDR3, the full variable domain is DARVTQTPRHKVTEMGQEVTMRCQPILGHNTVFWYRQTMMQGLELLAYFRNRAPLDDSGMPKDRFSAEMPDATLATLKIQPSEPRDSAVYFCASGLGPSQETQYFGPGTRLLVL.

The genes are TRBV29-1 and TRBJ1-2, with D perhaps matching TRBD1 (5 bases). V was trimmed by 7 bases and J by 6 bases, leaving 12 bases between them. Per germline, CDR1 SQVTM and CDR2 ANQGSEA. This CDR3 region has 11 residues. CDR3 sequence reads: CSERAGDGYTF. DNA of the CDR3: TGCAGCGAGAGGGCGGGGGATGGCTACACCTTC.

The V gene is TRBV27, the J gene TRBJ1-6; D not certain. CDR1 and CDR2 (germline): MNHEY, SMNVEV (reference sequence). V was cut by 4 bases and J by 9 bases, with 13 bases left in between. CDR3 length: 14 residues. CDR3 in amino acids: CASSSLENGSPLHF. CDR3 coding DNA: TGTGCCAGCAGTTCTCTGGAGAACGGTTCACCCCTCCACTTT.

The V gene is TRBV1, the J gene TRBJ2-5; the table calls TRBD2, which could not be checked here. TRBV1 is flagged as a pseudogene. The length of the CDR3 is 14 residues. The CDR3 DNA reads TGCACCAGCAGCCAAGCTAGCGACTGGGAGACCCAGTACTTC. Its translation is CTSSQASDWETQYF.

The sample holds one count of this clone. V usage is TRBV30 and J usage is TRBJ2-2; maybe TRBD1 (6 bases). The CDR3 is made up of 14 amino acids. CDR1 and CDR2 (germline): GTSNPN, SVGIG (reference sequence). The V and J ends lost 3 bases and 1 base respectively, with 9 bases between them. This CDR3 is CAWRAGVNTGELFF. In DNA, the CDR3 is TGTGCCTGGAGAGCAGGGGTGAACACCGGGGAGCTGTTTTTT.

The chain recombines TRBV5-1 with TRBJ1-6, with a possible D match to TRBD1 (5 bases). CDR3 size: 16 residues. From germline, CDR1 is SGHRS and CDR2 YFSETQ. V lost 0 bases and J 0 bases, leaving 7 bases between the germline ends. The CDR3 reads CASSLAQGSYNSPLHF. CDR3 coding DNA: TGCGCCAGCAGCTTGGCGCAGGGCTCCTATAATTCACCCCTCCACTTT.

The chain joins TRBV18 to TRBJ1-3, with TRBD1 as a possible D gene (6 bases). V was trimmed by 2 bases and J by 0 bases, leaving 23 bases between them. Germline-derived CDR1 and CDR2 are KGHSH and LQKENI. The CDR3 runs 20 residues. CDR3: CASSPVVGGPATSSGNTIYF. Here the CDR3 DNA reads TGTGCCAGCTCACCAGTTGTCGGGGGCCCAGCCACAAGCTCTGGAAACACCATATATTTT.

The V and J genes are TRBV5-6 and TRBJ2-1, with D maybe TRBD2 (5 bases). V lost 6 bases and J 2 bases, leaving 18 bases between the germline ends. Per the germline V gene, CDR1 is SGHDT and CDR2 is YYEEEE. This CDR3 has 16 residues. The CDR3 DNA sequence: TGTGCCAGCACCAAGTCGCCGGGGTACACCTACAATGAGCAGTTCTTC. Residues: CASTKSPGYTYNEQFF.

In its sample, this clone was seen once. V usage is TRBV5-4 and J usage is TRBJ1-2, with unresolved D. Germline V gene data show CDR1 as SGHNT and CDR2 as YYREEE (reference sequence). This CDR3 contains 11 residues. Deletions cut 4 bases from V and 7 bases from J, with 8 bases between. The CDR3 coding sequence is TGTGCCAGCAGCCCGGGAGCTGGCTACACCTTC. Translated, it gives CASSPGAGYTF.

In its sample, this clone was seen once. The germline gene is not matched at one end of the junction; a read error may be the cause. The chain carries TRBV7-7 and TRBJ2-3, with TRBD1 identical over 8 bases. The CDR3 has 15 residues. Germline CDR1 and CDR2: SSHAT and FNYEAQ (reference sequence). CDR3: CASSLGQGDSDTQYF. CDR3 bases: TGTGCTAGCAGCTTAGGACAGGGAGATAGCGATACGCAGTATTTT.

The gene calls are TRBV2 and TRBJ1-1, with TRBD1 matching over 7 bases. V lost 6 bases and J lost 5; bases outside the gene matches: 3. CDR1 is SNHLY and CDR2 is FYNNEI in the germline V gene. The CDR3 length is 12 residues. The CDR3 sequence: CASREGQTEAFF. CDR3 coding DNA: TGTGCCAGCAGAGAGGGACAGACTGAAGCTTTCTTT. The full variable domain, rest sourced from reference TRBV2 and TRBJ1-1, is EPEVTQTPSHQVTQMGQEVILRCVPISNHLYFYWYRQILGQKVEFLVSFYNNEISEKSEIFDDQFSVERPDGSNFTLKIRSTKLEDSAMYFCASREGQTEAFFGQGTRLTVV.

To note about this clone: The identical CDR3 is also encoded by other nucleotide sequences in the sample. The chain is built from TRBV18 and TRBJ2-7, with D perhaps being TRBD1 or TRBD2 (5 bases each). Trimming cost V 3 bases and J 3 bases, with 12 bases left between them. Germline V gene sequence: CDR1 KGHSH, CDR2 LQKENI. The CDR3 length is 14 residues. The CDR3 protein is CASSPGTEDYEQYF. In nucleotides, the CDR3 is TGTGCCAGCTCACCCGGGACGGAAGACTACGAGCAGTACTTC.

The V gene is TRBV5-1, the J gene TRBJ1-1; D possibly corresponds to TRBD1 (6 bases). This CDR3 has 17 amino acids. V dropped 0 bases and J dropped 0 bases, with 15 bases sitting between them. The germline CDR1 and CDR2 sequences are SGHRS and YFSETQ. Written as DNA, the CDR3 is TGCGCCAGCAGCTTGGGGTCGGCAGGGGTTTTGAACACTGAAGCTTTCTTT. Translated: CASSLGSAGVLNTEAFF.

The chain uses TRBV9 and TRBJ2-3; no firm D call. V gave up 0 bases and J gave up 2 bases, with 7 bases separating them. The CDR3 totals 14 residues. The germline V gene encodes CDR1 SGDLS and CDR2 YYNGEE. The CDR3 DNA follows: TGTGCCAGCAGCGTAGCTTCCCTCACAGATACGCAGTATTTT. Protein sequence: CASSVASLTDTQYF.

With regard to this clone: This may be a read error, as it is one base from a much larger clone. As DNA, the CDR3 is TGCGCCAGCAGCTTGGGACAGAGGAACACTGAAGCTTTCTTT. Residues: CASSLGQRNTEAFF. This sequence joins TRBV5-1 and TRBJ1-1; perhaps TRBD1 as D (5 bases). Germline assignment: CDR1 SGHRS and CDR2 YFSETQ. The CDR3 is 14 amino acids. V lost 0 bases, J lost 1 base, and 7 bases lay in between.

V and J are TRBV6-1 and TRBJ1-1; weak D call: TRBD1 (6 bases). The germline V and J ends were trimmed by 8 bases and 1 base, with 14 bases remaining between them. The CDR3 loop spans 14 amino acids. Germline V gene lookup returns CDR1 MNHNS and CDR2 SASEGT. CDR3 amino acids: CASREGVGNTEAFF. The CDR3 DNA follows: TGTGCCAGCCGGGAGGGGGTAGGGAACACTGAAGCTTTCTTT.

The chain has TRBV5-6 and TRBJ2-5; 8 bases match TRBD2. V was clipped by 4 bases and J by 6 bases; unmatched bases: 14. Germline V gene data show CDR1 as SGHDT and CDR2 as YYEEEE. This CDR3 contains 16 residues. The CDR3 loop reads CASSHPLAGSGQTQYF. The CDR3 DNA reads TGTGCCAGCAGCCACCCTTTAGCGGGATCCGGACAGACCCAGTACTTC. Based on the CDR3 plus reference TRBV5-6 and TRBJ2-5, the full variable domain is DAGVTQSPTHLIKTRGQQVTLRCSPKSGHDTVSWYQQALGQGPQFIFQYYEEEERQRGNFPDRFSGHQFPNYSSELNVNALLLGDSALYLCASSHPLAGSGQTQYFGPGTRLLVL.

CDR3 region: CASSLDRGASFVDGYTF. The CDR3 nucleotides read TGTGCCAGCAGTTTAGACAGGGGCGCAAGTTTTGTCGATGGCTACACCTTC. The V call is TRBV27, the J call TRBJ1-2, with 8 bases fitting TRBD1. The CDR3 covers 17 residues. The germline V gene encodes CDR1 MNHEY and CDR2 SMNVEV (reference sequence). J lost 6 bases, V lost 2 bases, and 14 bases had no gene match.

The rearrangement links TRBV6-1 to TRBJ1-5; D is perhaps TRBD1 (6 bases). The CDR3 is 15 amino acids. Trimming shortened V by 1 base and J by 3 bases, and 10 bases separated the two germline ends. Germline V gene data show CDR1 as MNHNS and CDR2 as SASEGT. CDR3: CASSEERGVNQPQHF. Here the CDR3 DNA reads TGTGCCAGCAGTGAAGAGAGGGGGGTCAATCAGCCCCAGCATTTT.

V gene TRBV7-2 combines with J gene TRBJ2-5; 7 nucleotides agree with TRBD1. V trimming: 0 bases; J trimming: 2 bases; junction bases outside the gene matches: 6. The CDR3 has 16 residues. Germline V CDR1 and CDR2: SGHTA, FQGNSA. The DNA of the CDR3 is TGTGCCAGCAGCTTAGCGCCGGTACAGGGGCAAGAGACCCAGTACTTC. Protein product: CASSLAPVQGQETQYF.

The rearrangement links TRBV6-6 to TRBJ2-7, with 11 bases aligning to TRBD2. V shed 3 bases and J 2 bases; nucleotides not matched to a gene: 3. The CDR3 has 15 residues. Germline lookup yields CDR1 MNHNY and CDR2 SVGAGI (reference sequence). The CDR3 DNA is TGTGCCAGCAGTTATGTAGCGGGGGGGGCCTACGAGCAGTACTTC. Protein: CASSYVAGGAYEQYF.

Comment on this clone: Other DNA sequences within the sample encode an identical CDR3. The chain employs TRBV12-5 and TRBJ2-5; the D gene is possibly TRBD2 (5 bases). This CDR3 is built from 13 residues. Trimming shortened V by 6 bases and J by 1 base, and 9 bases separated the two germline ends. Germline CDR1 is LGHNT and CDR2 is FRNRAP. DNA for the CDR3: TGTGCTAGTGGACCCAGCGGCCAAGAGACCCAGTACTTC. Translated, it gives CASGPSGQETQYF.

The chain recombines TRBV28 with TRBJ2-1; TRBD2 aligns across 12 bases. CDR1 is MDHEN and CDR2 is SYDVKM in the germline V gene. The CDR3 contains 15 residues. J was trimmed by 10 bases and V by 7 bases; bases with no gene match: 11. The CDR3 DNA reads as TGTGCCAGCACCCTACTAGCGGGGGGCCCCCCGGAGCAGTTCTTC. Translation gives CASTLLAGGPPEQFF.